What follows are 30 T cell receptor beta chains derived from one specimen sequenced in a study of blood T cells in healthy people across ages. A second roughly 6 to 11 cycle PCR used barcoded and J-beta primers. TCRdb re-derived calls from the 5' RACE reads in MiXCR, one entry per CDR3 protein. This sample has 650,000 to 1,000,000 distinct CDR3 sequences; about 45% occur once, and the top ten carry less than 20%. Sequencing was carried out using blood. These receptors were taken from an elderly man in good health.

The CDR3 is CASSQEDRNYGYTF. As DNA, the CDR3 is TGCGCCAGCAGCCAAGAGGACAGAAACTATGGCTACACCTTC. The chain combines TRBV4-1 with TRBJ1-2; the D gene is possibly TRBD1 (6 bases). This CDR3 has 14 amino acids. The germline V gene encodes CDR1 MGHRA and CDR2 YSYEKL. The V and J ends lost 0 bases and 2 bases respectively, with 7 bases between them.

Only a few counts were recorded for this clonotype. Here the CDR3 reads CSAPRAGESYNEQFF. The CDR3 DNA sequence: TGCAGTGCTCCTCGGGCGGGAGAATCCTACAATGAGCAGTTCTTC. The chain uses TRBV20-1 and TRBJ2-1; 7 nucleotides line up with TRBD2. J lost 1 base, V lost 5 bases, and 8 bases had no gene match. In germline, CDR1 is DFQATT, CDR2 SNEGSKA (reference sequence). CDR3 length: 15 residues.

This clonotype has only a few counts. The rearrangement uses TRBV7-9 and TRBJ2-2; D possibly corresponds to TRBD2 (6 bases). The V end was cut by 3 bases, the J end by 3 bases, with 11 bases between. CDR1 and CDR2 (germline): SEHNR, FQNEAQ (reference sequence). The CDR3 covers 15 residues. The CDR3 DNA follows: TGTGCCAGCAGCTTTTACGGGAGTTACACCGGGGAGCTGTTTTTT. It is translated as CASSFYGSYTGELFF.

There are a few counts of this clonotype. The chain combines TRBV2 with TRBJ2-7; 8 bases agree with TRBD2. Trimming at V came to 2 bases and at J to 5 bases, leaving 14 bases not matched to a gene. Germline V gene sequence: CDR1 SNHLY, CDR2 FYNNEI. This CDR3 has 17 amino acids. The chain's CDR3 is CASSESPASGRENEQYF. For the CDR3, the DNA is TGTGCCAGCAGTGAAAGCCCCGCCAGCGGGAGAGAAAACGAGCAGTACTTC.

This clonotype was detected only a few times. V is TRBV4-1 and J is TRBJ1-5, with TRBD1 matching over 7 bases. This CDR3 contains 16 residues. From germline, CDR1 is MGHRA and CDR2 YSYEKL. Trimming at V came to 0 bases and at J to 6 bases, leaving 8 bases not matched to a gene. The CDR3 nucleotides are TGCGCCAGCAGCCAAGATAGGGCAGGGGGGGTTCAGCCCCAGCATTTT. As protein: CASSQDRAGGVQPQHF.

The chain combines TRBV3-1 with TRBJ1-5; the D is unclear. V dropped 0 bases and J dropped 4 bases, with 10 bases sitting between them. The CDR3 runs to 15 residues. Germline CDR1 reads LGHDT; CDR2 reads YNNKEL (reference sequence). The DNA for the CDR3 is TGTGCCAGCAGCCAAGATCCCAGAAATAATCAGCCCCAGCATTTT. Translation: CASSQDPRNNQPQHF.

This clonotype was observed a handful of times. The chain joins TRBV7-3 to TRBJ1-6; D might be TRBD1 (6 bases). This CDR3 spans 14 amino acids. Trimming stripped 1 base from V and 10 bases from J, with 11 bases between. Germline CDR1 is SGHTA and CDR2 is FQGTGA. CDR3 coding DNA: TGTGCCAGCAGCTTAAAGGGGGTAGGGTCACCCCTCCACTTT. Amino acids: CASSLKGVGSPLHF.

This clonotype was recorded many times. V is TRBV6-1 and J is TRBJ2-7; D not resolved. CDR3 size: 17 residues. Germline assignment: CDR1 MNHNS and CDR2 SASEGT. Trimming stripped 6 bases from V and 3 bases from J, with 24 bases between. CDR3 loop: CASSRRNSILRDYEQYF. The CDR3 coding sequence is TGTGCCAGCAGCCGGCGTAATTCTATTTTACGCGACTACGAGCAGTACTTC.

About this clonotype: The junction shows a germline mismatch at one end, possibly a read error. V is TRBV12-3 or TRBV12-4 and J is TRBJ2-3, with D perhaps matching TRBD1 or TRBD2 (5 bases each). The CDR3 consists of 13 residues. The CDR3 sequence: CASQRGTTDTRYF. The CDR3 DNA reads TGTGCCAGCCAGAGGGGAACTACAGATACGCGGTATTTT.

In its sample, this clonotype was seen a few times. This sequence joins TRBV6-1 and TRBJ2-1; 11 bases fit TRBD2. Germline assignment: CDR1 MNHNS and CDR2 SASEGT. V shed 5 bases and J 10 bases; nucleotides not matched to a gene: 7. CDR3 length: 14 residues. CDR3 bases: TGTGCCAGCAGTCGTAGCGGGAGGGCCGCGGAGCAGTTCTTC. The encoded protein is CASSRSGRAAEQFF.

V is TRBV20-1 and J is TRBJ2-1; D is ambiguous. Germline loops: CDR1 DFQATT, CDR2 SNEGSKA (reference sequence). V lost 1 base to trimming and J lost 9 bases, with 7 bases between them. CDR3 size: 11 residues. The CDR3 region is CSARAPGEQFF. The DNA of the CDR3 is TGCAGTGCTAGAGCTCCCGGTGAGCAGTTCTTC.

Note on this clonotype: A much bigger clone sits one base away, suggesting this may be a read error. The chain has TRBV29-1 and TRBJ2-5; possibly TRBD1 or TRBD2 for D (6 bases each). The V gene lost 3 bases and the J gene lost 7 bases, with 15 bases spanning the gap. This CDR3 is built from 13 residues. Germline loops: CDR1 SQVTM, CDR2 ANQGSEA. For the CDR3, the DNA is TGCAGCGTTGACCCGGACAGTAGCGGGACCCAGTACTTC. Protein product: CSVDPDSSGTQYF.

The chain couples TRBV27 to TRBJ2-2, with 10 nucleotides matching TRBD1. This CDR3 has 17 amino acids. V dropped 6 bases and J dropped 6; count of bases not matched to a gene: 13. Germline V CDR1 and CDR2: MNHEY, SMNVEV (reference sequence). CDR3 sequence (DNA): TGTGCCAGCAGCCCCCTATCTTGGACAGGGGGAGCCGGGGAGCTGTTTTTT. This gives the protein CASSPLSWTGGAGELFF.

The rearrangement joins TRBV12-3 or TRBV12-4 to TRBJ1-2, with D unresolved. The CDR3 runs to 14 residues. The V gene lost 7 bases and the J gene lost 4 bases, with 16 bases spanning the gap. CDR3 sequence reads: CASIQTRSSYGYTF. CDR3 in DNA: TGTGCCAGCATCCAGACAAGGAGTTCCTATGGCTACACCTTC.

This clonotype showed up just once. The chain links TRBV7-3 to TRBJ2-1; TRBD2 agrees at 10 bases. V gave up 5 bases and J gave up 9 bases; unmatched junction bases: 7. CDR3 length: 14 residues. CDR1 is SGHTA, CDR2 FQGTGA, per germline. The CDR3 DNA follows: TGTGCCAGCAGCGCCGGACTAGCGGACAGTGAGCAGTTCTTC. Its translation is CASSAGLADSEQFF.

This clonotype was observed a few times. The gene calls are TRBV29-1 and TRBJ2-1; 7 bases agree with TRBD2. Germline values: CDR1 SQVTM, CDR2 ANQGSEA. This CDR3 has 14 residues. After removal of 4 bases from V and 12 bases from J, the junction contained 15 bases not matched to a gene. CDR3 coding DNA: TGCAGCGTTGGCCCCGCGGGACTATACAGTGGGCAGTTCTTC. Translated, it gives CSVGPAGLYSGQFF.

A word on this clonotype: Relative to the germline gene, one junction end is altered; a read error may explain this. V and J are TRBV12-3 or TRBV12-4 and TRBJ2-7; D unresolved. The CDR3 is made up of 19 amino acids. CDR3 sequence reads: CVSSLGWNLLVLKHNEQYF. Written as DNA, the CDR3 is TGTGTCAGCAGTTTAGGATGGAACCTCCTTGTCCTAAAACACAATGAGCAGTACTTC.

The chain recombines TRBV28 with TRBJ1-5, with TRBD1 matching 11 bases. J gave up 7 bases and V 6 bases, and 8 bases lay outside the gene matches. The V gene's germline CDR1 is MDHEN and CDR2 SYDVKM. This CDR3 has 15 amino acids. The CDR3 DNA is TGTGCCAGCAGATGGGGACAGGGGGATAGGCAGCCCCAGCATTTT. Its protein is CASRWGQGDRQPQHF.

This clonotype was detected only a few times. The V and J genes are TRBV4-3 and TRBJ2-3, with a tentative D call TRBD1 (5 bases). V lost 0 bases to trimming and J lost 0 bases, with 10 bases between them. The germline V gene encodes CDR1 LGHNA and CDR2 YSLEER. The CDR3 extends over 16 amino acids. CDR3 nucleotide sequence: TGCGCCAGCAGCCAAGAGTCAGGGCTGAGCACAGATACGCAGTATTTT. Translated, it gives CASSQESGLSTDTQYF.

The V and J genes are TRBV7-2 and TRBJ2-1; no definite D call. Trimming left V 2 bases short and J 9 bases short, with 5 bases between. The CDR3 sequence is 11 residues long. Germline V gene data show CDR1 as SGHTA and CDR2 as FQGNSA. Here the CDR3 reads CASSLWSEQFF. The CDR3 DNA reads TGTGCCAGCAGCTTATGGAGTGAGCAGTTCTTC. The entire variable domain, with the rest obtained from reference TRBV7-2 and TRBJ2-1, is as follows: GAGVSQSPSNKVTEKGKDVELRCDPISGHTALYWYRQSLGQGLEFLIYFQGNSAPDKSGLPSDRFSAERTGGSVSTLTIQRTQQEDSAVYLCASSLWSEQFFGPGTRLTVL.

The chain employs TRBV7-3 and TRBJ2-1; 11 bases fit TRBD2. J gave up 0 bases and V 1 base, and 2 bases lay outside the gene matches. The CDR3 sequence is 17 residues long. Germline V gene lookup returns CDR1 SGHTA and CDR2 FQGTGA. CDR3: CASSLIGLAGSYNEQFF. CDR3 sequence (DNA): TGTGCCAGCAGCTTAATTGGACTAGCGGGCTCCTACAATGAGCAGTTCTTC.

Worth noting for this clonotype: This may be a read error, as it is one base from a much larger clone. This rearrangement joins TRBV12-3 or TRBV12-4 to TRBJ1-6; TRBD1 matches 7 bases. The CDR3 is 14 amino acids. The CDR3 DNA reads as TGTGCCAGCAGCCTGGGACAGAATAATCCACCCCTCCACTTT. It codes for CASSLGQNNPPLHF.

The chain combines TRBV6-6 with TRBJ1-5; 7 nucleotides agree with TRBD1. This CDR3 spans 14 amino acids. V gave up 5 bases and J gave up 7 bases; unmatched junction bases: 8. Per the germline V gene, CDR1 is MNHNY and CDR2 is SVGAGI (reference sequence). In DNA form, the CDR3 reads TGTGCCAGCAGTCCAAGGACAGGTCAACAGCCCCAGCATTTT. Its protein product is CASSPRTGQQPQHF.

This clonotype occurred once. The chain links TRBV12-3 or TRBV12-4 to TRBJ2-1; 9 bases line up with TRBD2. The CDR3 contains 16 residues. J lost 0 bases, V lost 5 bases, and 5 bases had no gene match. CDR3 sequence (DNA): TGTGCCAGCAGTCGACTAGCGGACCTCTCCTACAATGAGCAGTTCTTC. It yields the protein CASSRLADLSYNEQFF.

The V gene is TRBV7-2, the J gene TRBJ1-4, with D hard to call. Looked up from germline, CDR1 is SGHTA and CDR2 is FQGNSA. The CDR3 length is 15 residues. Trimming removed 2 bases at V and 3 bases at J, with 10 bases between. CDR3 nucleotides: TGTGCCAGCAGCTTACTTGTAGGCCCTAATGAAAAACTGTTTTTT. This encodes CASSLLVGPNEKLFF.

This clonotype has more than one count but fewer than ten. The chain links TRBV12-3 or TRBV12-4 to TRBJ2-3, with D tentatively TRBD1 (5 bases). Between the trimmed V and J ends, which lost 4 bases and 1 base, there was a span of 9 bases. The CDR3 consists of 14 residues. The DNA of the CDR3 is TGTGCCAGCAGTTCCTTAGGGGGCACAGATACGCAGTATTTT. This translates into CASSSLGGTDTQYF.

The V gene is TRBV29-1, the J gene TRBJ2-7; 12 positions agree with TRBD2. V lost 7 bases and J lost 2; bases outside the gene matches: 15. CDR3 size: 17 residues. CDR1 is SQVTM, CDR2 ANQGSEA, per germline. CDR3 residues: CSAWALTSGRITYEQYF. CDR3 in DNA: TGCAGCGCATGGGCCTTGACTAGCGGGAGAATCACCTACGAGCAGTACTTC.

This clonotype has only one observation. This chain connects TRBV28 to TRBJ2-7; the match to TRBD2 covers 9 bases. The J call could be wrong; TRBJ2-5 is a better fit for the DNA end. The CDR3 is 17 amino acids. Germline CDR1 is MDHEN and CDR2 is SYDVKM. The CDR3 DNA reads TGTGCCAGCAGTTTTGAGGCGGGGGGGCGGCTAAGAGAGACCCAGTACTTC. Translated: CASSFEAGGRLRETQYF.

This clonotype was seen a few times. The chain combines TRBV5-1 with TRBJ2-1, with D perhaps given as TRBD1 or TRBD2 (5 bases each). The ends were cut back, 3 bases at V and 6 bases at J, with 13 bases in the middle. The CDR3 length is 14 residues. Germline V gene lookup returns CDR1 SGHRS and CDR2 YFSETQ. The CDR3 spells CASSSGDGGNEQFF. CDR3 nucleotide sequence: TGCGCCAGCAGCTCCGGGGACGGAGGCAATGAGCAGTTCTTC.

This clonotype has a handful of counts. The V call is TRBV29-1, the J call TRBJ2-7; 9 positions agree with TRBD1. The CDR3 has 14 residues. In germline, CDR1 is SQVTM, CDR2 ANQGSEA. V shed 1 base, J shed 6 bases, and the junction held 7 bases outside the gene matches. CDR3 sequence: CSVEGGGQGFEQYF. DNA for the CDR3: TGCAGCGTTGAAGGTGGGGGACAGGGCTTCGAGCAGTACTTC.